The T cell receptor (beta chain) described here comes from a study of cytomegalovirus exposure and HLA in healthy donors. Details on this clone: Its antigen remains unidentified.

The germline V gene has CDR1 GTSNPN and CDR2 SVGIG (reference sequence). V trimming: 1 base; J trimming: 4 bases; junction bases outside the gene matches: 3. The CDR3 has 13 residues. Findings and caveats of the study: 164 TCR beta chains were listed as cytomegalovirus-associated. Later analysis identified a missense DCLRE1C variant that was linked to TCR beta V- and J-gene trimming.

Use of 60 Vbeta and 13 Jbeta primers characterized the PCR. Clones were read by immunoSEQ multiplex PCR, and TCRdb kept only the in-frame ones, dropping some. The sample includes more than 110,000 clones, roughly 80% of them seen just once. This TCR came from a woman in her forties or fifties in good health and CMV-seropositive. Source material: PBMCs. The chain employs TRBV30 and TRBJ1-2, with 7 bases identical to TRBD1. CDR3 region: CAWSEGTVYGYTF. In DNA, the CDR3 is TGTGCCTGGAGTGAAGGGACAGTCTATGGCTACACCTTC.